Detailed here is one TCR beta chain. What it binds is not known. Sequencing was performed with immunoSEQ multiplex PCR; in TCRdb, only in-frame clones are kept and a portion is missing. The data show some 100,000 clones, with roughly nine tenths seen just once and about 2.5% held by the top ten. The CDR3 is 14 residues long. CDR1 and CDR2 (germline): SGHDN, FVKESK. V was cut by 6 bases and J by 0 bases, with 9 bases left in between. This sample was included in a study of T cell responses to AZD1222 COVID-19 vaccine. Findings and caveats of the study: White British donors predominated, females outnumbered males, and clonal diversity was possibly underestimated.

Source: peripheral blood, taken 28 days after the second AZD1222 dose. This receptor was taken from an adult who received the AZD1222 COVID-19 vaccine. The V and J genes are TRBV14 and TRBJ1-3; D is ambiguous. CDR3 sequence: CASRRSGSGNTIYF. The CDR3 region has the DNA TGTGCCAGCAGGCGATCGGGCTCTGGAAACACCATATATTTT.